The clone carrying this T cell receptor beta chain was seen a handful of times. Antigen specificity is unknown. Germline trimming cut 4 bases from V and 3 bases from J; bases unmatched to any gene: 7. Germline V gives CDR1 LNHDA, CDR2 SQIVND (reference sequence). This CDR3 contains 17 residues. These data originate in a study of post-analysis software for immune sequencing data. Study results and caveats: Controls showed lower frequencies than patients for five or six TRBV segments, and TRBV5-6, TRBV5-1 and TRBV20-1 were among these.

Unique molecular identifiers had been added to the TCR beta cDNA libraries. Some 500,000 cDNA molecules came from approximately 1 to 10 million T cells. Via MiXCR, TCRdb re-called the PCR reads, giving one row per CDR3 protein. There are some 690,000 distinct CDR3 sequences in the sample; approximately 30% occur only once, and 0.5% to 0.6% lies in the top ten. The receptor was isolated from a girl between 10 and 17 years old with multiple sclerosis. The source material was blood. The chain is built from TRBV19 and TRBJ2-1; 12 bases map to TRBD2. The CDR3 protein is CASSTGLAGIIYNEQFF. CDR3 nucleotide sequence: TGTGCCAGTAGTACAGGACTAGCGGGAATTATCTACAATGAGCAGTTCTTC.